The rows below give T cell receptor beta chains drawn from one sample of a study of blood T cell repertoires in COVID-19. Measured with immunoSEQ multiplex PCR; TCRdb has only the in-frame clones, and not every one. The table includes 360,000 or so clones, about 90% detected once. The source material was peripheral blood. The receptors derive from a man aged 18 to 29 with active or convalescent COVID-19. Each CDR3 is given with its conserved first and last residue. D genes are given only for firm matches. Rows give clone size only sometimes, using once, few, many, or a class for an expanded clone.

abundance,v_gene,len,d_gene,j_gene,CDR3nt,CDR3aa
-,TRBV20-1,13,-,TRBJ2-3,TGCAGTGCGAGTTGGTGGGAGACAGATACGCAGTATTTT,CSASWWETDTQYF
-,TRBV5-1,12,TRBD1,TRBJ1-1,TGCGCCAGCACAGGGGGCGGAACTGAAGCTTTCTTT,CASTGGGTEAFF
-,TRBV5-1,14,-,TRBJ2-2,TGCGCCAGCAGACCAGGGGGGCCACCGGGGGAGCTGTTTTTT,CASRPGGPPGELFF
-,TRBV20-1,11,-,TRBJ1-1,TGCAGTGCTACGGGAAAAACTGAAGCTTTCTTT,CSATGKTEAFF
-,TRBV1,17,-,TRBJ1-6,TGCACCAGCAGCCCGCGGACAGGGTGTCGGTATAATTCACCCCTCCACTTT,CTSSPRTGCRYNSPLHF
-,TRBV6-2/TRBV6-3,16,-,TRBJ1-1,TGTGCCAGCAGTTACCTCACCAGTCCATGGAACACTGAAGCTTTCTTT,CASSYLTSPWNTEAFF
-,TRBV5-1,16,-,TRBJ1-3,TGCGCCAGCAGTGCGGGAGGGGCCAATATGAGGAACACCATATATTTT,CASSAGGANMRNTIYF
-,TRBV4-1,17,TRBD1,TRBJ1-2,TGCGCCAGCAGCCAACTACAGGGGGCCCCAGTTGGAGGTGGCTACACCTTC,CASSQLQGAPVGGGYTF
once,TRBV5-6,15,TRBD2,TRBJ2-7,TGTGCCAGCAGAAAGGGACTAGCGGGTTCTTACGAGCAGTACTTC,CASRKGLAGSYEQYF
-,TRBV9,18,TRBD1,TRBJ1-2,TGTGCCAGCAGCCCCCACTTTACCGGGACAGGGGGCTGGGATGGCTACACCTTC,CASSPHFTGTGGWDGYTF
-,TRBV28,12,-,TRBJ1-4,TGTGCCAGCACCGGACTGGGTGAAAAACTGTTTTTT,CASTGLGEKLFF
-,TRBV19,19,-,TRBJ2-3,TGTGCCAGTAGTATAAGGATTTCGGGACTGGCGACTAGCACAGATACGCAGTATTTT,CASSIRISGLATSTDTQYF
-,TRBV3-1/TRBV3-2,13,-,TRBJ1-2,TGTGCCAGCAGCCAAGCCGGGTTGAGTGGCTACACCTTC,CASSQAGLSGYTF